Below, 4 T cell receptor beta chains from the same sample are listed, as sequenced in a study of T-cell memory formation after mild COVID-19. A single record per CDR3 protein comes from TCRdb applying MiXCR to the 5' RACE reads. Of nearly 350,000 distinct CDR3 sequences in the sample, approximately 13% were seen once. The sequenced sample consisted of PBMCs or a T cell subset sorted from them (not recorded which). These receptors came from a young man who had mild COVID-19 (a few samples of this study predate the infection). Cell type and time point are not known.

The chain combines TRBV7-9 with TRBJ2-6; D unclear. With 5 bases removed from V and 0 bases from J, the gap between germline ends came to 14 bases. The CDR3 totals 17 residues. CDR1 is SEHNR and CDR2 is FQNEAQ in the germline V gene (reference sequence). CDR3: CASSLAEEYSGANVLTF. CDR3 bases: TGTGCCAGCAGCCTCGCCGAGGAGTACTCTGGGGCCAACGTCCTGACTTTC.

This clonotype was seen a few times. The rearrangement uses TRBV7-8 and TRBJ2-3; perhaps TRBD2 as D (6 bases). The CDR3 is 17 residues long. The germline V gene encodes CDR1 SGHVS and CDR2 FQNEAQ. The germline V and J ends were trimmed by 3 bases and 6 bases, with 22 bases remaining between them. CDR3 bases: TGTGCCAGCAGCTTTGCTAGCGTCGGGACTTTCGGGGATACGCAGTATTTT. Its translation is CASSFASVGTFGDTQYF.

The chain couples TRBV7-9 to TRBJ1-6, with D possibly matching TRBD1 (5 bases). CDR1 SEHNR and CDR2 FQNEAQ come from the germline V gene (reference sequence). There are 13 residues in the CDR3. Deletions cut 6 bases from V and 7 bases from J, with 10 bases between. This CDR3 reads CASSSGTNSPLHF. CDR3 DNA: TGTGCCAGCAGTTCGGGGACCAATTCACCCCTCCACTTT.

V is TRBV6-5 and J is TRBJ1-1; D unclear. The ends were cut back, 6 bases at V and 4 bases at J, with 9 bases in the middle. Germline lookup yields CDR1 MNHEY and CDR2 SVGAGI. The CDR3 runs 12 residues. The CDR3 DNA follows: TGTGCCAGCAGGCACAGAACCACTGAAGCTTTCTTT. Its protein product is CASRHRTTEAFF.